This TCR beta chain was sequenced for a study of CD4 T cells in relation to SARS-CoV-2 and coronaviruses. Concerning this clone itself: What it recognizes is unknown.

Unexposed donor CD4+ T cells date from about 2011-2018, before the COVID-19 pandemic. The cells were cultured for 10 days before CD4+ T cells were isolated. The CDR3 totals 14 residues. Germline CDR1 is SGHRS and CDR2 is YFSETQ. V was clipped by 4 bases and J by 8 bases; unmatched bases: 8. Assay used: immunoSEQ multiplex PCR; TCRdb lists only in-frame clones, some missing. Of about 21,000 clones listed, roughly 70% are singletons. The chain is built from TRBV5-1 and TRBJ1-5, with 8 bases lining up with TRBD1. The source material was CD4+ T cells from PBMCs, cultured in vitro. The clonotype originates from a human donor in good health. This CDR3 is CASSPTGGGEPQHF. CDR3 DNA: TGCGCCAGCAGCCCCACAGGGGGAGGGGAGCCCCAGCATTTT.